A selection of T cell receptor beta chains follows, all from one sample in a study of T-cell memory formation after mild COVID-19. TCRdb called the 5' RACE reads again in MiXCR, with one record for every CDR3 protein. The sample has over 150,000 distinct CDR3 sequences, over 20% seen once; the top ten hold about 21%. Material: PBMCs or a T cell subset sorted from them (not recorded which). These receptors were taken from an adult woman who had mild COVID-19 (a few samples of this study predate the infection). Cell type and time point are not known. Both conserved end residues are part of each CDR3. D genes are given only for firm matches. Where a row states a size, it is once, few, many or the class of an expanded clone; other rows omit it.

v_call	clone_size	j_call	d_call	cdr3_nt	cdr3_aa
TRBV7-8	few	TRBJ2-7	TRBD2	TGTGCCAGCAGCTTAGGGGCGGGAGGGATCCCCTACGAGCAGTACTTC	CASSLGAGGIPYEQYF
TRBV19	few	TRBJ2-7	TRBD2	TGTGCCAGTAGCCCTAGCGGGGGATCCTACGAGCAGTACTTC	CASSPSGGSYEQYF
TRBV5-1	many	TRBJ1-1	.	TGCGCCAGCAGCTTGGAAGGGTCGACTGAAGCTTTCTTT	CASSLEGSTEAFF
TRBV21-1	few	TRBJ2-7	.	TGTGCCAGCAACACAGACACCGGGGACGAGCAGTACTTC	CASNTDTGDEQYF
TRBV4-1	few	TRBJ1-5	.	TGCGCCAGCAGCCATAGACAGCAAAATCAGCCCCAGCATTTT	CASSHRQQNQPQHF
TRBV24-1	few	TRBJ2-3	.	TGTGCCACCAGTGATCTACAGGGTTCTGACAATACGCAGTATTTT	CATSDLQGSDNTQYF
TRBV4-3	.	TRBJ1-1	.	TGCGCCAGCAGCCGAGAACCGAACACTGAAGCTTTCTTT	CASSREPNTEAFF
TRBV20-1	.	TRBJ2-1	TRBD2	TGCAGTGCTAGAGTATTAGGACTAGCGGGAGTAGAATTCGATGAGCAGTTCTTC	CSARVLGLAGVEFDEQFF
TRBV9	few	TRBJ1-1	.	TGTGCCAGCAGCGTAGATGAGAACACTGAAGCTTTCTTT	CASSVDENTEAFF
TRBV7-9	.	TRBJ2-1	.	TGTGCCAGCAGCTTATTAGATGAGGACAATGAGCAGTTCTTC	CASSLLDEDNEQFF
TRBV9	few	TRBJ2-7	.	TGTGCCAGCAGCGTAGTTGGGGAAAAGAACTACGAGCAGTACTTC	CASSVVGEKNYEQYF
TRBV24-1	few	TRBJ2-1	TRBD2	TGTGCCACCAGTGATTTATCTAGCGGGAGCAATGAGCAGTTCTTC	CATSDLSSGSNEQFF
TRBV11-2	.	TRBJ2-1	.	TGTGCCAGCAGCTCCGGGATGGGCTACAATGAGCAGTTCTTC	CASSSGMGYNEQFF
TRBV20-1	.	TRBJ1-2	.	TGCAGTGCTAGAGGGACAGAAACCGACTATGGCTACACCTTC	CSARGTETDYGYTF
TRBV4-2	few	TRBJ1-6	TRBD1	TGTGCCAGCAGCCAAGGACAGGGTGAGGGTTCACCCCTCCACTTT	CASSQGQGEGSPLHF
TRBV30	few	TRBJ2-7	TRBD1	TGTGCCTGGAGTGTACCGACAGGGACATCCTACGAGCAGTACTTC	CAWSVPTGTSYEQYF
TRBV11-3	.	TRBJ2-1	.	TGTGCCAGCCGCCTCACGGAGCGAGGGGTCGAGCAGTTCTTC	CASRLTERGVEQFF
TRBV6-1	once	TRBJ1-5	TRBD1	TGTGCCAGCAGTGAGGAGGACAGGGGCGGACAGCCCCAGCATTTT	CASSEEDRGGQPQHF
TRBV29-1	.	TRBJ1-2	.	TGCAGCGTTGAGGGGTCAGACTATGGCTACACCTTC	CSVEGSDYGYTF
TRBV5-1	few	TRBJ2-1	TRBD2	TGCGCCAGCAGCTTGGAACTAGCGGCCTACAATGAGCAGTTCTTC	CASSLELAAYNEQFF
TRBV12-3/TRBV12-4	.	TRBJ2-1	.	TGTGCCAGCAGCCAAAGCGGGCCGACCCGGAATGAGCAGTTCTTC	CASSQSGPTRNEQFF
TRBV20-1	.	TRBJ1-1	.	TGCAGTGCTAGAGATCAGACAGGAGAGGGTCGGGCTTTCTTT	CSARDQTGEGRAFF
TRBV6-1	few	TRBJ2-7	.	TGTGCCAGCAGTGAAAGCCCTAGCGACGAGCAGTACTTC	CASSESPSDEQYF
TRBV12-3/TRBV12-4	once	TRBJ2-7	TRBD1	TGTGCCAGTACGGGACAGGGCTCCTACGAGCAGTACTTC	CASTGQGSYEQYF
TRBV6-5	few	TRBJ2-1	.	TGTGCCAGCAGTTACGCAGGGTACTACAATGAGCAGTTCTTC	CASSYAGYYNEQFF
TRBV7-8	.	TRBJ1-2	TRBD1	TGTGCCAGCAGCCCGACAGGGGTCACCTATGGCTACACCTTC	CASSPTGVTYGYTF
TRBV18	once	TRBJ2-5	.	TGTGCCAGCTCACCCGTATGGGAGGATCGGAGGTACCAAGAGACCCAGTACTTC	CASSPVWEDRRYQETQYF